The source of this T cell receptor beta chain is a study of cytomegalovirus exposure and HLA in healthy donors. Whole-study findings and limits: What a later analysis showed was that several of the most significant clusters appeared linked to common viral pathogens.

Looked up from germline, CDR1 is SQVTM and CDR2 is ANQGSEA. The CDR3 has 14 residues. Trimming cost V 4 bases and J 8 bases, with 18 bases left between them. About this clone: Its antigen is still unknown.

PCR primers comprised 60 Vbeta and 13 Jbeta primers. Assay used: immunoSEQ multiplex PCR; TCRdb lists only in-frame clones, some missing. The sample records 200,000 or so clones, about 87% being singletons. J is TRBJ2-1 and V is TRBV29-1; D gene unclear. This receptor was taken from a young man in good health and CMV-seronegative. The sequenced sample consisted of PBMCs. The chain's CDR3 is CSVGLGNVGDEQFF. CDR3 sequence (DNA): TGCAGCGTTGGATTAGGAAACGTCGGAGATGAGCAGTTCTTC.